The rows below give T cell receptor beta chains drawn from one sample of a study of B cell selection in AIRE deficiency. Data came from immunoSEQ multiplex PCR; TCRdb stores just in-frame clones and leaves some out. The sample lists 20,000 to 25,000 clones; 97% were seen once. Sequencing input: conventional CD4+ T cells sorted from PBMCs. These receptors originate from a human donor with AIRE deficiency. Both conserved end residues are part of each CDR3. Fields, in order: J gene, V gene, D gene, CDR3 protein, CDR3 DNA. D genes are given only for firm matches.

J gene: TRBJ2-1; V gene: TRBV4-1; D gene: NA; CDR3 protein: CASSQVAGSYNEQFF; CDR3 DNA: TGCGCCAGCAGCCAAGTTGCGGGTTCCTACAATGAGCAGTTCTTC
J gene: TRBJ2-7; V gene: TRBV10-3; D gene: NA; CDR3 protein: CAISNPAGFYEQYF; CDR3 DNA: TGTGCCATCAGCAATCCAGCAGGCTTCTACGAGCAGTACTTC
J gene: TRBJ2-7; V gene: TRBV2; D gene: NA; CDR3 protein: CASATGGYEQYF; CDR3 DNA: TGTGCCAGCGCTACGGGTGGGTACGAGCAGTACTTC
J gene: TRBJ1-6; V gene: TRBV7-9; D gene: NA; CDR3 protein: CASTMGGTDNSPLHF; CDR3 DNA: TGTGCCAGCACCATGGGAGGTACGGATAATTCACCCCTCCACTTT
J gene: TRBJ2-7; V gene: TRBV11-3; D gene: NA; CDR3 protein: CASSLGTVSYEQYF; CDR3 DNA: TGTGCCAGCAGCTTAGGTACAGTGTCCTACGAGCAGTACTTC
J gene: TRBJ1-1; V gene: TRBV28; D gene: NA; CDR3 protein: CASSLSRGGEAFF; CDR3 DNA: TGTGCCAGCAGTTTAAGCAGGGGTGGTGAAGCTTTCTTT
J gene: TRBJ1-4; V gene: TRBV4-1; D gene: TRBD1; CDR3 protein: CASSQGGGGGREKLFF; CDR3 DNA: TGCGCCAGCAGCCAAGGCGGAGGGGGCGGCCGGGAAAAACTGTTTTTT
J gene: TRBJ1-4; V gene: TRBV7-9; D gene: NA; CDR3 protein: CASSLGGAFNEKLFF; CDR3 DNA: TGTGCCAGCAGCCTAGGGGGAGCCTTTAATGAAAAACTGTTTTTT
J gene: TRBJ1-2; V gene: TRBV19; D gene: TRBD1; CDR3 protein: CASSRYGTGDYGYTF; CDR3 DNA: TGTGCCAGTAGTAGGTATGGGACAGGGGACTATGGCTACACCTTC
J gene: TRBJ2-5; V gene: TRBV6-5; D gene: NA; CDR3 protein: CASSIDSGGTQYF; CDR3 DNA: TGTGCCAGCAGTATAGACTCCGGGGGGACCCAGTACTTC
J gene: TRBJ2-6; V gene: TRBV4-2; D gene: NA; CDR3 protein: CASSQAQNSGANVLTF; CDR3 DNA: TGTGCCAGCAGCCAAGCACAGAACTCTGGGGCCAACGTCCTGACTTTC
J gene: TRBJ2-7; V gene: TRBV6-5; D gene: TRBD1; CDR3 protein: CASSFGQVGPYEQYF; CDR3 DNA: TGTGCCAGCAGTTTCGGACAGGTAGGGCCCTACGAGCAGTACTTC
J gene: TRBJ2-5; V gene: TRBV29-1; D gene: TRBD2; CDR3 protein: CSVTGLAGGAQYF; CDR3 DNA: TGCAGCGTTACGGGACTAGCGGGAGGGGCCCAGTACTTC
J gene: TRBJ1-3; V gene: TRBV30; D gene: NA; CDR3 protein: CAWSDDLLSSGNTIYF; CDR3 DNA: TGTGCCTGGAGTGACGACCTCCTTAGCTCTGGAAACACCATATATTTT
J gene: TRBJ1-3; V gene: TRBV9; D gene: TRBD1; CDR3 protein: CASSDRTGHSGNTIYF; CDR3 DNA: TGTGCCAGCAGCGACCGGACAGGGCACTCTGGAAACACCATATATTTT
J gene: TRBJ1-5; V gene: TRBV28; D gene: TRBD1; CDR3 protein: CASTRTGPNQPQHF; CDR3 DNA: TGTGCCAGTACTCGGACAGGGCCCAATCAGCCCCAGCATTTT
J gene: TRBJ2-2; V gene: TRBV7-2; D gene: TRBD2; CDR3 protein: CASSSNLAAGELFF; CDR3 DNA: TGTGCCAGCAGCTCCAATCTAGCGGCCGGGGAGCTGTTTTTT
J gene: TRBJ2-5; V gene: TRBV7-9; D gene: TRBD2; CDR3 protein: CASSLGAGALVGETQYF; CDR3 DNA: TGTGCCAGCAGCTTAGGAGCGGGGGCCCTTGTAGGGGAGACCCAGTACTTC
J gene: TRBJ1-5; V gene: TRBV28; D gene: NA; CDR3 protein: CASSLGGLSNQPQHF; CDR3 DNA: TGTGCCAGCAGTTTAGGGGGCCTTAGCAATCAGCCCCAGCATTTT
J gene: TRBJ1-6; V gene: TRBV25-1; D gene: TRBD1; CDR3 protein: CASSEGHRGNSPLHF; CDR3 DNA: TGTGCCAGCAGTGAAGGGCACAGGGGGAATTCACCCCTCCACTTT